This T cell receptor beta chain came from a study of identical twins. Among all donors, each was a healthy Caucasian. The CDR3 is made up of 15 amino acids. From germline, CDR1 is SGHTA and CDR2 FQGNSA. The V segment lost 4 bases and the J segment 5 bases; nucleotides outside the gene matches: 3. TCRdb analysed the 5' RACE reads with MiXCR anew, one entry per CDR3 protein. The sample consists of under 250,000 distinct CDR3 sequences, over 9.5% of them appearing once. This sample was shared with a second study, whose subject was yellow fever vaccine responses in identical twins.

The J gene is TRBJ2-1, the V gene TRBV7-2, with 12 bases identical to TRBD2. The receptor comes from a woman between 18 and 29 years old in good health. The sample comprised memory (CD45RO+) T cells sorted from blood. The CDR3 here is CASSSGLAGNNEQFF. As DNA, the CDR3 is TGTGCCAGCAGCTCTGGACTAGCGGGGAACAATGAGCAGTTCTTC.